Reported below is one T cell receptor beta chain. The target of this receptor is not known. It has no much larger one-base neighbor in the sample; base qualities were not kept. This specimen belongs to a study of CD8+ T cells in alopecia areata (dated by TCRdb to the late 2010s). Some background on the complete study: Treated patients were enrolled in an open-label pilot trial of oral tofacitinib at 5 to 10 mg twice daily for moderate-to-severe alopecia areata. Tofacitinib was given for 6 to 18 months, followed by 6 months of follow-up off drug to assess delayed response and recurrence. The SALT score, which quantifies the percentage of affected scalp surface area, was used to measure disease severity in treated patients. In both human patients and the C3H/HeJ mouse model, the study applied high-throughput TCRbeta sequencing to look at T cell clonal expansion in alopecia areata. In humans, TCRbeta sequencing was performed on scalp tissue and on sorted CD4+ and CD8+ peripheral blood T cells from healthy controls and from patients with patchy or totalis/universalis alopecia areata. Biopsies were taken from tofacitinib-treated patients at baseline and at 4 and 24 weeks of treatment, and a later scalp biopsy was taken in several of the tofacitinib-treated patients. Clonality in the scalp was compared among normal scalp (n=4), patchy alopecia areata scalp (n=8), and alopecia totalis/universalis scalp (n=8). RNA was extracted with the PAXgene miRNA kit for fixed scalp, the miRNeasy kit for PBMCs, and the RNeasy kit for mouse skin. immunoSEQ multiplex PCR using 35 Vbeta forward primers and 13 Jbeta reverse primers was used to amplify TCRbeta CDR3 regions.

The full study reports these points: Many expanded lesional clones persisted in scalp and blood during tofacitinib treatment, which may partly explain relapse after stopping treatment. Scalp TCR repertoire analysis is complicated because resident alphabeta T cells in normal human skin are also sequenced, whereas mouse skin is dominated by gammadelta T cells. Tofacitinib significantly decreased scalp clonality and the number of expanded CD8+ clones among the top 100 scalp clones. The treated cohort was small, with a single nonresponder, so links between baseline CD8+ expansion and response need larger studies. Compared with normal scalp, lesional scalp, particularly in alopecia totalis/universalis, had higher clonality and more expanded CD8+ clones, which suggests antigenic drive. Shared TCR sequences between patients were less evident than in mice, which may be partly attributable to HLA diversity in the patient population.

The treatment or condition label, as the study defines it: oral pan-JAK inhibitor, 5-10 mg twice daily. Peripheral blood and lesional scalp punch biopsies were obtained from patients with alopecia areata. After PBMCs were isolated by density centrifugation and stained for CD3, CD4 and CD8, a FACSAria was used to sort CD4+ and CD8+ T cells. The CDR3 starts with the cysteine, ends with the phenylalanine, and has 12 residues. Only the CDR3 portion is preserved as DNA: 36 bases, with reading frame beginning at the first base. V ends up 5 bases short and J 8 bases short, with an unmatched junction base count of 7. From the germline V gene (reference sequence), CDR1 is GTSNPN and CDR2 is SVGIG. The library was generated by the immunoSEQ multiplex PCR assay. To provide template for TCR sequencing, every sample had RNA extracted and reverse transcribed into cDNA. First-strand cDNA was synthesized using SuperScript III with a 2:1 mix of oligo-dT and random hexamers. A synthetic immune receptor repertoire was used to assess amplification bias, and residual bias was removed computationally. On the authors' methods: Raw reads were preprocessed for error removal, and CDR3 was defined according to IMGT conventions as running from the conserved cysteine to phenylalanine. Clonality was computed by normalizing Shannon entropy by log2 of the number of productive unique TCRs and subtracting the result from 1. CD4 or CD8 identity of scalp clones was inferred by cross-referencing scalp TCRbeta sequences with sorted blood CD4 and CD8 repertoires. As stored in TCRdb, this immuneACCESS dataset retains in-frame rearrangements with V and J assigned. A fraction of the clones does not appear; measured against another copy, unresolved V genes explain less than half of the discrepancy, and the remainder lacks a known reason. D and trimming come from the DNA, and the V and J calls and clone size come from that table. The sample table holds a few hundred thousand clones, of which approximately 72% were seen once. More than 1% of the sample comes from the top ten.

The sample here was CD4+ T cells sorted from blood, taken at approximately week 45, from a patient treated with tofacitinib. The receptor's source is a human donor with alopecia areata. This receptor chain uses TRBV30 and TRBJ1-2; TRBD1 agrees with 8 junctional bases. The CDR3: CAWADRGQGYTF. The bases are TGTGCCTGGGCCGACAGGGGACAGGGCTACACCTTC.